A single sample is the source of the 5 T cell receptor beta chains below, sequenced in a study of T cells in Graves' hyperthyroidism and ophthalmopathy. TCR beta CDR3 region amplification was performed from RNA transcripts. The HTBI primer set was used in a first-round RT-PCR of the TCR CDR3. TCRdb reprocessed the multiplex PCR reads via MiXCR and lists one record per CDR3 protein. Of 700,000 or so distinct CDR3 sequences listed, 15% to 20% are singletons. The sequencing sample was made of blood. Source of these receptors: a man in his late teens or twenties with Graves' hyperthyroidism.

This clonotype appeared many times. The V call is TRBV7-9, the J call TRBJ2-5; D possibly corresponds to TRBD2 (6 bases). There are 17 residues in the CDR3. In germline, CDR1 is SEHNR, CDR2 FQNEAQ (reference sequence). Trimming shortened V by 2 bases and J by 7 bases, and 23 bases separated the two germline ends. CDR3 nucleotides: TGTGCCAGCAGCTTAATTATGATCGGAGAACTTAGCGGGACCCAGTACTTC. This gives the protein CASSLIMIGELSGTQYF. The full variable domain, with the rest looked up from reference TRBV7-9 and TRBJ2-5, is DTGVSQNPRHKITKRGQNVTFRCDPISEHNRLYWYRQTLGQGPEFLTYFQNEAQLEKSRLLSDRFSAERPKGSFSTLEIQRTEQGDSAMYLCASSLIMIGELSGTQYFGPGTRLLVL.

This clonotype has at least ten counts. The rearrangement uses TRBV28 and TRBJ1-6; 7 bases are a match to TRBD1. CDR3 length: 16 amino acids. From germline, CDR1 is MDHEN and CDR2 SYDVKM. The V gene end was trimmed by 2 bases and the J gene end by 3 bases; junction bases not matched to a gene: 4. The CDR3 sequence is CASSLDRADYNSPLHF. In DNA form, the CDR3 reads TGTGCCAGCAGTTTAGACAGGGCGGACTATAATTCACCCCTCCACTTT. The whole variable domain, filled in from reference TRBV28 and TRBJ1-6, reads DVKVTQSSRYLVKRTGEKVFLECVQDMDHENMFWYRQDPGLGLRLIYFSYDVKMKEKGDIPEGYSVSREKKERFSLILESASTNQTSMYLCASSLDRADYNSPLHFGNGTRLTVT.

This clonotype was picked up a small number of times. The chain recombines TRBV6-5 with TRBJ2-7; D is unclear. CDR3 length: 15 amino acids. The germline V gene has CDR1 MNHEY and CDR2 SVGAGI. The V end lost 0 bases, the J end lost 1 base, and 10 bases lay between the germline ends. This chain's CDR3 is CASSYSISASYEQYF. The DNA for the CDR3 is TGTGCCAGCAGTTACTCGATCAGTGCGTCCTACGAGCAGTACTTC.

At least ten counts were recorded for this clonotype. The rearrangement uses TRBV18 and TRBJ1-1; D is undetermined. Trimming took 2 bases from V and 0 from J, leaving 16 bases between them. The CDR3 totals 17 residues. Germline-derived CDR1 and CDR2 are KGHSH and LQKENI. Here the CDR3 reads CASSPGPRHSMNTEAFF. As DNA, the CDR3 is TGTGCCAGCTCACCAGGGCCCCGACACTCGATGAACACTGAAGCTTTCTTT.

The DNA of the CDR3 is TGTGCCAGCGGGGGGTGGGCGGCTAGCGGCTACAATGAGCAGTTCTTC. Residues: CASGGWAASGYNEQFF. The chain employs TRBV12-3 or TRBV12-4 and TRBJ2-1; 7 positions agree with TRBD2. V trimming: 8 bases; J trimming: 3 bases; junction bases outside the gene matches: 13. This CDR3 comprises 16 residues.